The sequence of this T cell receptor (beta chain) was determined in a study of T cells in Graves' hyperthyroidism and ophthalmopathy. Whole-study context: It was at initial diagnosis, before any treatment, that peripheral blood was collected.

Amplification yielded TCR beta CDR3 regions, with RNA transcripts as the source. In the first-round RT-PCR of the TCR CDR3, the HTBI primer set was used. One entry per CDR3 protein, called by TCRdb with MiXCR from the multiplex PCR reads. The sample lists around 350,000 distinct CDR3 sequences; about 20% were seen once. Absence of ophthalmopathy progression within 18 months defined stable Graves' hyperthyroidism. The junction had 4 bases not matched to a gene; V was cut back by 3 bases and J by 7 bases. The CDR3 is 12 residues long. Germline loops: CDR1 GTSNPN, CDR2 SVGIG (reference sequence). This receptor was taken from a woman aged 18-29 years with Graves' hyperthyroidism. The genes are TRBV30 and TRBJ2-7; 9 positions agree with TRBD1. Specimen: blood. CDR3 nucleotide sequence: TGTGCCTGGAGACAGGGGGCGCGGGAGCAGTACTTC. Its protein product is CAWRQGAREQYF.